This T cell receptor (beta chain) was captured in a study of yellow fever vaccine responses in identical twins. Study conclusions and caveats: Vaccine T cell responses of twins reportedly seemed partly convergent and partly personalized.

The CDR3 length is 15 residues. Deletions cut 1 base from V and 6 bases from J, with 10 bases between. Germline V CDR1 and CDR2: SEHNR, FQNEAQ (reference sequence). One entry per CDR3 protein, called by TCRdb with MiXCR from the RT-PCR reads. The sample consists of fewer than 3,000 distinct CDR3 sequences, about 80% of them appearing once. This clonotype has only a few counts. As yet, its antigen is unknown. V is TRBV7-9 and J is TRBJ1-6; tentatively, D is TRBD1 (5 bases). Specimen: T cells from blood (PBMCs), unsorted or a sorted subset (not recorded which), collected before or after yellow fever vaccination (not recorded which). This clonotype was sampled from a woman between 18 and 29 years old who received the yellow fever vaccine. The CDR3 here is CASSLGRDLNSPLHF. The CDR3 DNA follows: TGTGCCAGCAGCTTAGGCCGGGACCTTAATTCACCCCTCCACTTT.